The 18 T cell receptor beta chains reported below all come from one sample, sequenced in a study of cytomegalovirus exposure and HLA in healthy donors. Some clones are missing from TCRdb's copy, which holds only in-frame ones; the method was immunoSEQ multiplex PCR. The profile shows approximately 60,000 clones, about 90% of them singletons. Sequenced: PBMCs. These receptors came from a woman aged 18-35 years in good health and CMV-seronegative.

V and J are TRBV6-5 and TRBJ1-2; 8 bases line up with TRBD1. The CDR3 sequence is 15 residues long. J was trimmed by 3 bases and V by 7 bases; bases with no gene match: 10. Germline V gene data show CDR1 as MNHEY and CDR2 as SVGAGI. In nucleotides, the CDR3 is TGTGCCAGCATCTCAAGGACAGGGAACGACTATGGCTACACCTTC. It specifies CASISRTGNDYGYTF.

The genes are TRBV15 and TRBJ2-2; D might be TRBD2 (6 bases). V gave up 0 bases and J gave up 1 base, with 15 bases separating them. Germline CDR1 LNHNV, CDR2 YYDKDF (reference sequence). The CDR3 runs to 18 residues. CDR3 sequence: CATSRERWGEVNTGELFF. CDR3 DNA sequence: TGTGCCACCAGCAGAGAGCGGTGGGGGGAGGTGAACACCGGGGAGCTGTTTTTT.

The CDR3 reads CASSPGAQETQYF. The CDR3 region has the DNA TGTGCCAGCAGCCCAGGGGCTCAAGAGACCCAGTACTTC. The chain is built from TRBV11-3 and TRBJ2-5; D perhaps matches TRBD1 (6 bases). Looked up from germline, CDR1 is SGHNT and CDR2 is YENEEA. The CDR3 is 13 residues long. Deletions cut 5 bases from V and 2 bases from J, with 9 bases between. Full variable domain (missing parts from reference TRBV11-3 and TRBJ2-5): EAGVVQSPRYKIIEKKQPVAFWCNPISGHNTLYWYLQNLGQGPELLIRYENEEAVDDSQLPKDRFSAERLKGVDSTLKIQPAELGDSAVYLCASSPGAQETQYFGPGTRLLVL.

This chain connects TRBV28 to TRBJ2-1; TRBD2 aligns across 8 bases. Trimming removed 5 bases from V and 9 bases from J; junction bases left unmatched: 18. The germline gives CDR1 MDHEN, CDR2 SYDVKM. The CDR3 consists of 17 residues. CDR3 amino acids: CASSPIGGREVEAEQFF. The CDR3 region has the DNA TGTGCCAGCAGTCCTATCGGAGGGCGGGAGGTCGAGGCTGAGCAGTTCTTC.

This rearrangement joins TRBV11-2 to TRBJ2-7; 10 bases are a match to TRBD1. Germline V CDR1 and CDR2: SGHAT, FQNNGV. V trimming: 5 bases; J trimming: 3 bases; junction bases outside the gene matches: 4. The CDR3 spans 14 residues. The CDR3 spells CASSRGQGFYEQYF. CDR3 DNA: TGTGCCAGCAGCCGGGGACAGGGGTTCTACGAGCAGTACTTC. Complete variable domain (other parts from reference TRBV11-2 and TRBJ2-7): EAGVAQSPRYKIIEKRQSVAFWCNPISGHATLYWYQQILGQGPKLLIQFQNNGVVDDSQLPKDRFSAERLKGVDSTLKIQPAKLEDSAVYLCASSRGQGFYEQYFGPGTRLTVT.

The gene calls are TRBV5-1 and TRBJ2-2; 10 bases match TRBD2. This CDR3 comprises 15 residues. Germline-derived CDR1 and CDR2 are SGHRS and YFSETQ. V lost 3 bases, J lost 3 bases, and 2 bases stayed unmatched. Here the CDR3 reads CASSSGLADTGELFF. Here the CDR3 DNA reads TGCGCCAGCAGCTCAGGACTAGCGGACACCGGGGAGCTGTTTTTT.

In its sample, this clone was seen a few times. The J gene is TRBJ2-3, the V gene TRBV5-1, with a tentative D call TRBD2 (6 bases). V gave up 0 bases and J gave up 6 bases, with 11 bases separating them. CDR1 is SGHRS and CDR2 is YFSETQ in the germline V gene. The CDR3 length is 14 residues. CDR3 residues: CASSLELASDTQYF. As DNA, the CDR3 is TGCGCCAGCAGCTTGGAACTAGCAAGCGATACGCAGTATTTT. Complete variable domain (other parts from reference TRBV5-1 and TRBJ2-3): KAGVTQTPRYLIKTRGQQVTLSCSPISGHRSVSWYQQTPGQGLQFLFEYFSETQRNKGNFPGRFSGRQFSNSRSEMNVSTLELGDSALYLCASSLELASDTQYFGPGTRLTVL.

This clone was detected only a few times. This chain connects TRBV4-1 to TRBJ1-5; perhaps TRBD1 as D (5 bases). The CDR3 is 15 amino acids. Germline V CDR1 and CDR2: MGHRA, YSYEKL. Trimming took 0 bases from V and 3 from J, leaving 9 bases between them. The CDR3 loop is CASSQEYRSNQPQHF. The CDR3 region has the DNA TGCGCCAGCAGCCAAGAATACAGGTCCAATCAGCCCCAGCATTTT.

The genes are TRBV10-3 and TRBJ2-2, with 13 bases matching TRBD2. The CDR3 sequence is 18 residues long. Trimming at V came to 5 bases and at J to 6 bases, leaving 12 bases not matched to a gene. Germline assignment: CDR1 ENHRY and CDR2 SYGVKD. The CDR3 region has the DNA TGTGCCATCAGTCGGGACAGCCCTGGACTAGCGGGAGCCGGGGAGCTGTTTTTT. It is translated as CAISRDSPGLAGAGELFF.

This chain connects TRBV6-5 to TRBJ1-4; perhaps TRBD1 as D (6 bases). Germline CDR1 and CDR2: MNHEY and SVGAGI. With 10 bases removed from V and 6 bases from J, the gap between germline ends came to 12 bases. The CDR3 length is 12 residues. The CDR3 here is CATRTDHEKLFF. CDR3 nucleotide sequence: TGTGCCACCCGGACAGATCATGAAAAACTGTTTTTT.

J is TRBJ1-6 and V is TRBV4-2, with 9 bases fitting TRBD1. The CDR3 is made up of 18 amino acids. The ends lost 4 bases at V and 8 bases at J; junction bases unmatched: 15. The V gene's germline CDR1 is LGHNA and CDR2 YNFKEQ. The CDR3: CASSLTLPGQGKDSPLHF. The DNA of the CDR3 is TGTGCCAGCAGCCTCACCCTTCCGGGACAGGGAAAGGATTCACCCCTCCACTTT.

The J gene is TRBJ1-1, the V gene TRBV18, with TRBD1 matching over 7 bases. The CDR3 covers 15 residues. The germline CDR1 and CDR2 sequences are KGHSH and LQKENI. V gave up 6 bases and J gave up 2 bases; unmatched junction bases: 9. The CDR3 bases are TGTGCCAGCTCCGCCCGGGACAGCCTAAACACTGAAGCTTTCTTT. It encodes CASSARDSLNTEAFF.

The CDR3 protein is CASSLGGQRVLREQFF. The CDR3, as DNA: TGTGCCAGCAGCTTAGGGGGACAGAGGGTCTTAAGGGAGCAGTTCTTC. This sequence joins TRBV11-3 and TRBJ2-1; 7 bases are a match to TRBD1. Germline CDR1 and CDR2: SGHNT and YENEEA. V dropped 1 base and J dropped 10; count of bases not matched to a gene: 13. This CDR3 has 16 amino acids.

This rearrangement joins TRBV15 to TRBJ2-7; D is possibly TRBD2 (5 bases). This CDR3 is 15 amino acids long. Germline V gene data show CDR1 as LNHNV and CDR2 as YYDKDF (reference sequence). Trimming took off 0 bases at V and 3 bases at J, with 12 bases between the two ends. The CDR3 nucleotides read TGTGCCACCAGCAGAGATCTTGGGGAGAGCTACGAGCAGTACTTC. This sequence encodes CATSRDLGESYEQYF.

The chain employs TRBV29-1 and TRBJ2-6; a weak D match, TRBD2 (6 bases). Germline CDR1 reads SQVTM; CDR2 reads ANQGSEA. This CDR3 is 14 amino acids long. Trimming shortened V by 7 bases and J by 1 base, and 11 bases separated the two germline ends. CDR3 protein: CSAQEGSGANVLTF. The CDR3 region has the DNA TGCAGCGCCCAGGAGGGGTCTGGGGCCAACGTCCTGACTTTC. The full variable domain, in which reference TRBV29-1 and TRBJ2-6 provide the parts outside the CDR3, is SAVISQKPSRDICQRGTSLTIQCQVDSQVTMMFWYRQQPGQSLTLIATANQGSEATYESGFVIDKFPISRPNLTFSTLTVSNMSPEDSSIYLCSAQEGSGANVLTFGAGSRLTVL.

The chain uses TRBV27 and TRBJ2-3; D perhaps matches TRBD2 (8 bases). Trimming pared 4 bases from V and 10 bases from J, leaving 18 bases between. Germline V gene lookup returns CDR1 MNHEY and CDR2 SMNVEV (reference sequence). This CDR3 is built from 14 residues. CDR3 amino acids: CASSSSRGREAQYF. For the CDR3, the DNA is TGTGCCAGCAGTTCCTCGAGGGGGCGGGAGGCGCAGTATTTT.

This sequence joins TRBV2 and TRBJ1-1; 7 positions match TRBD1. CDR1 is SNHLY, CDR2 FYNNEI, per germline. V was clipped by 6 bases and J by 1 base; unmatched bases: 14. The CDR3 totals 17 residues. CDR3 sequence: CASRTDRVSRRNTEAFF. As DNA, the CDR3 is TGTGCCAGCAGGACTGACAGGGTCTCCCGACGGAACACTGAAGCTTTCTTT.

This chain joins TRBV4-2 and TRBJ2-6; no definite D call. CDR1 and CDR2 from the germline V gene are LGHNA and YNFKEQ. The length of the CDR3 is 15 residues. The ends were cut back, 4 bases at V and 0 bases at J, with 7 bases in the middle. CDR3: CASSRPRSGANVLTF. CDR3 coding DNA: TGTGCCAGCAGCCGCCCGCGCTCTGGGGCCAACGTCCTGACTTTC.